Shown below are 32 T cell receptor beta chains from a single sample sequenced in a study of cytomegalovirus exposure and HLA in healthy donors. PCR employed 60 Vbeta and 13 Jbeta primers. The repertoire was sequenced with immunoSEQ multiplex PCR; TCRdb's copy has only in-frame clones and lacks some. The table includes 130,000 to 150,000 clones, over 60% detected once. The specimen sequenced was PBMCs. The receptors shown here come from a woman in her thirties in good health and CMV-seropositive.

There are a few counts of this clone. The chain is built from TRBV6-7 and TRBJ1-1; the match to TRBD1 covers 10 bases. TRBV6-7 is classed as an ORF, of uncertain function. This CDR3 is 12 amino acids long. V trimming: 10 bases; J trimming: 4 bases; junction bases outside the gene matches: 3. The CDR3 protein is CATGQGSTEAFF. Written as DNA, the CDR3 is TGTGCCACGGGACAGGGGAGCACTGAAGCTTTCTTT.

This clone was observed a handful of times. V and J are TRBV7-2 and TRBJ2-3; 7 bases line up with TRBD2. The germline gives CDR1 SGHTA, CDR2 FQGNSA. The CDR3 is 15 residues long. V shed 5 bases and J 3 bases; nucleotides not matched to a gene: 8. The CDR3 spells CASSPQRDSTDTQYF. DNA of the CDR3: TGTGCCAGCAGCCCACAGCGGGATAGTACAGATACGCAGTATTTT.

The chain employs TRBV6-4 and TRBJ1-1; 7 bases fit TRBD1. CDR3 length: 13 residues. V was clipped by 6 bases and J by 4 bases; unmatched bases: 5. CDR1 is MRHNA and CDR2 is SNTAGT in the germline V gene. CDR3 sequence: CASSEGASTEAFF. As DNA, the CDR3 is TGTGCCAGCAGCGAGGGGGCGAGCACTGAAGCTTTCTTT.

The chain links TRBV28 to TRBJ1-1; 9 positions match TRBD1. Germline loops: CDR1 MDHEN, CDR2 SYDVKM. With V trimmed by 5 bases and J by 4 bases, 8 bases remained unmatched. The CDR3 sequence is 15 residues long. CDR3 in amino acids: CASSVQGAGSTEAFF. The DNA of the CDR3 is TGTGCCAGCAGTGTACAGGGGGCGGGGAGCACTGAAGCTTTCTTT.

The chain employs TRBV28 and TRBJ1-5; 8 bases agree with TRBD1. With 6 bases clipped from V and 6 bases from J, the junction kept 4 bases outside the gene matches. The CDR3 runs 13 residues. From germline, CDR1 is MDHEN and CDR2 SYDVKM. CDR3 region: CASRQGAGQPQHF. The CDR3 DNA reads TGTGCCAGCAGGCAGGGGGCCGGTCAGCCCCAGCATTTT.

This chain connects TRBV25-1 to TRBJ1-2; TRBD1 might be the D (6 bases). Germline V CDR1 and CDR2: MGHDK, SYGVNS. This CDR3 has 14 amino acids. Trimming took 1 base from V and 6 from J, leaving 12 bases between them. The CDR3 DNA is TGTGCCAGCAGTGAATGGAATCGGGACAATGGCTACACCTTC. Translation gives CASSEWNRDNGYTF.

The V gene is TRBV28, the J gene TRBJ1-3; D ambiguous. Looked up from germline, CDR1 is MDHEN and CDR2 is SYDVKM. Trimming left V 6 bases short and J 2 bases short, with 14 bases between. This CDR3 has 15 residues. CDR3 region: CASSPSGSAGNTIYF. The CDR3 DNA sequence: TGTGCCAGCAGCCCCTCGGGGAGCGCTGGAAACACCATATATTTT.

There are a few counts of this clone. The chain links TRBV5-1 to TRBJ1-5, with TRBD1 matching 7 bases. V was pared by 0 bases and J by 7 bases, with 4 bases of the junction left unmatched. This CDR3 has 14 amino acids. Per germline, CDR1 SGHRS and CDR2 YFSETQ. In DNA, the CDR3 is TGCGCCAGCAGCTTGGGGGCAGGGGGACAGCCCCAGCATTTT. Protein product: CASSLGAGGQPQHF.

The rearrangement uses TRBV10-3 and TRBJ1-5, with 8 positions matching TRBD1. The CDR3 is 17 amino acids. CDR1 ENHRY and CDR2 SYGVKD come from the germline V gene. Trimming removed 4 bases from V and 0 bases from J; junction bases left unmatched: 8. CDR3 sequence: CAISVDRAGYSNQPQHF. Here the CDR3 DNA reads TGTGCCATCAGTGTGGACAGGGCGGGATATAGCAATCAGCCCCAGCATTTT.

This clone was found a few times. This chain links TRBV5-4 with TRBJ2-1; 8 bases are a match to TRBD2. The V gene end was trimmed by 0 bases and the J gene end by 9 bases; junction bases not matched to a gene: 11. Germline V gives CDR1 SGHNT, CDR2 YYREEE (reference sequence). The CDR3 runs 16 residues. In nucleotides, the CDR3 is TGTGCCAGCAGCTTGGACCCCGGGGGGGGCGGGGCTGAGCAGTTCTTC. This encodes CASSLDPGGGGAEQFF.

Here the CDR3 reads CASTGDSYEQYF. CDR3 in DNA: TGTGCCAGCACCGGGGACTCCTACGAGCAGTACTTC. The V and J genes are TRBV6-6 and TRBJ2-7, with D possibly matching TRBD2 (5 bases). CDR1 is MNHNY, CDR2 SVGAGI, per germline (reference sequence). There are 12 residues in the CDR3. V dropped 7 bases and J dropped 0 bases, with 7 bases sitting between them.

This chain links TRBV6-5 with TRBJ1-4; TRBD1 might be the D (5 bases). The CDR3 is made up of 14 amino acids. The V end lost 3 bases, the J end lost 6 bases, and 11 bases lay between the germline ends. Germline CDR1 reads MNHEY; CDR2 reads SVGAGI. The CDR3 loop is CASSYGVGDEKLFF. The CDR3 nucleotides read TGTGCCAGCAGTTATGGCGTAGGGGATGAAAAACTGTTTTTT.

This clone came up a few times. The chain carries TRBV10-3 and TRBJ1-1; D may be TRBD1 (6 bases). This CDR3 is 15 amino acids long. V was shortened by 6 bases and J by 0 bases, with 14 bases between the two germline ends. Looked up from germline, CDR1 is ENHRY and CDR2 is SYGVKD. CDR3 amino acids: CAIRAQGIMNTEAFF. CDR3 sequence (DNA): TGTGCCATCAGGGCCCAGGGGATTATGAACACTGAAGCTTTCTTT.

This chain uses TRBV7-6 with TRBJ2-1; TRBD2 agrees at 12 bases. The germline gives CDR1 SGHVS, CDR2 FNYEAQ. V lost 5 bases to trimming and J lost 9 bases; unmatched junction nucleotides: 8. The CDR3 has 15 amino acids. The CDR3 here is CASSLRTSGKGEQFF. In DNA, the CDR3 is TGTGCCAGCAGCCTCCGGACTAGCGGGAAAGGTGAGCAGTTCTTC.

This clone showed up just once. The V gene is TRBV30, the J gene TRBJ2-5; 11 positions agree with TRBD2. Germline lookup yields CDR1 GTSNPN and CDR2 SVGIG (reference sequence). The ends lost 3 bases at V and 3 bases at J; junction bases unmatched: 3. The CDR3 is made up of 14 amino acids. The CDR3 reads CAWSQGLAEETQYF. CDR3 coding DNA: TGTGCCTGGAGCCAGGGACTAGCGGAAGAGACCCAGTACTTC.

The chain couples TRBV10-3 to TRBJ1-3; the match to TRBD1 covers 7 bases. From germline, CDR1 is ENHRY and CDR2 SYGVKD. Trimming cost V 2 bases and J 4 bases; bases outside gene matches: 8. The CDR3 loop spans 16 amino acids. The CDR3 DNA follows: TGTGCCATCAGTGAGCGGACAGGCGCGGAGGGAAACACCATATATTTT. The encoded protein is CAISERTGAEGNTIYF.

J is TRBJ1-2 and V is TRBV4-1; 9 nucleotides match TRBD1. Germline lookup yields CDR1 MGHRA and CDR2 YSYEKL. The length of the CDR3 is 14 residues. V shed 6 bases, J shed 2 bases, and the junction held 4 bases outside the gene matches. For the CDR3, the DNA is TGCGCCAGCAGTAACAGGGGGCGCAACTATGGCTACACCTTC. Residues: CASSNRGRNYGYTF.

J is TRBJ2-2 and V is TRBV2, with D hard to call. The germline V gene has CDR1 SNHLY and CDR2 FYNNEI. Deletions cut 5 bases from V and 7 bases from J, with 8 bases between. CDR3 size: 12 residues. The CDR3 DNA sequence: TGTGCCAGCAGTCGATTGAGCGGGGAGCTGTTTTTT. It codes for CASSRLSGELFF.

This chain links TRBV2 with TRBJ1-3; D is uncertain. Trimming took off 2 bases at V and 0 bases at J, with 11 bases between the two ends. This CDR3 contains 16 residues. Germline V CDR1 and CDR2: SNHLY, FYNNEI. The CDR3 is CASSELSTRSGNTIYF. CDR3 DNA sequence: TGTGCCAGCAGTGAACTTTCGACACGCTCTGGAAACACCATATATTTT.

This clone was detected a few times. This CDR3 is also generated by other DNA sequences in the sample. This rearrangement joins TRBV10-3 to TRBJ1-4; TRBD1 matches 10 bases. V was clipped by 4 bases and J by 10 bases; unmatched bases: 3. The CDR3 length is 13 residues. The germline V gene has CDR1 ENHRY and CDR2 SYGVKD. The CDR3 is CAISGQGARKLFF. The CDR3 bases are TGTGCCATCAGTGGACAGGGGGCCCGAAAACTGTTTTTT.

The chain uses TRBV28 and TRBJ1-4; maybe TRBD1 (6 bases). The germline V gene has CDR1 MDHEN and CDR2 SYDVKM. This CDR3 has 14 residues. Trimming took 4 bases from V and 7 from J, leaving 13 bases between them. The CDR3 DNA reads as TGTGCCAGCAGTTCGGGGGGGCGCGTTGAAAAACTGTTTTTT. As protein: CASSSGGRVEKLFF.

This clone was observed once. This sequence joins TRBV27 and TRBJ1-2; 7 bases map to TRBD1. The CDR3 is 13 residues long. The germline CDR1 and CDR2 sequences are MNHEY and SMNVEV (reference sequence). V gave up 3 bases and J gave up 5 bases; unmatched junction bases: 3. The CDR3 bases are TGTGCCAGCAGTTTCCAACAGGGGTATGGCTACACCTTC. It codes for CASSFQQGYGYTF.

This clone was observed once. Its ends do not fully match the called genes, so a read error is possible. CDR3 loop: CASNYTNRVDYGYTF. CDR3 sequence (DNA): TGTGCCAGCAATTACACGAACAGGGTAGACTATGGCTACACCTTC. The V call is TRBV6-5, the J call TRBJ1-2; D possibly corresponds to TRBD1 (6 bases). The CDR3 spans 15 residues. Germline CDR1 is MNHEY and CDR2 is SVGAGI.

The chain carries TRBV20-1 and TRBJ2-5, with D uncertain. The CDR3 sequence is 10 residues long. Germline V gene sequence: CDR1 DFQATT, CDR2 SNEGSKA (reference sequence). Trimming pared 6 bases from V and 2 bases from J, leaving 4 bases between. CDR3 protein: CSATQETQYF. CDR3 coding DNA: TGCAGTGCCACTCAAGAGACCCAGTACTTC.

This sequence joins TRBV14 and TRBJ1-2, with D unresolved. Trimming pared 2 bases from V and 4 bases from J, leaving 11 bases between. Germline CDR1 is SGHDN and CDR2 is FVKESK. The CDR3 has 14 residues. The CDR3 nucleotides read TGTGCCAGCAGCCAAACCGGGTATTTCTATGGCTACACCTTC. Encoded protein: CASSQTGYFYGYTF.

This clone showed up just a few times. The CDR3 DNA sequence: TGTGCCAGCAGCTCGGACAGGGTCTACACCTTC. It translates to CASSSDRVYTF. The chain combines TRBV7-2 with TRBJ1-2, with 8 bases lining up with TRBD1. Germline V lookup: CDR1 SGHTA, CDR2 FQGNSA. The V gene end was trimmed by 4 bases and the J gene end by 10 bases; junction bases not matched to a gene: 2. The CDR3 consists of 11 residues. The entire variable domain, with the rest obtained from reference TRBV7-2 and TRBJ1-2, is as follows: GAGVSQSPSNKVTEKGKDVELRCDPISGHTALYWYRQSLGQGLEFLIYFQGNSAPDKSGLPSDRFSAERTGGSVSTLTIQRTQQEDSAVYLCASSSDRVYTFGSGTRLTVV.

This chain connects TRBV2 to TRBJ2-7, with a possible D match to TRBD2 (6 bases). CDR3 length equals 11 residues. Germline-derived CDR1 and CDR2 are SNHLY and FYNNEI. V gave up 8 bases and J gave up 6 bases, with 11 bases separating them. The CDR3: CASLGLLEQYF. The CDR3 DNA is TGTGCCAGCCTGGGACTTCTCGAGCAGTACTTC.

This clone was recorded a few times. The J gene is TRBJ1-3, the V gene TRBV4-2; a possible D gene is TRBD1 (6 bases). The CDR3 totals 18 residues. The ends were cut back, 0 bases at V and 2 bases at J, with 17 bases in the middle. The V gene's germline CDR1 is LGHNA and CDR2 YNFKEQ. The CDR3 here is CASSQEPLGGGAGNTIYF. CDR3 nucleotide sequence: TGTGCCAGCAGCCAAGAACCCCTGGGAGGGGGTGCTGGAAACACCATATATTTT.

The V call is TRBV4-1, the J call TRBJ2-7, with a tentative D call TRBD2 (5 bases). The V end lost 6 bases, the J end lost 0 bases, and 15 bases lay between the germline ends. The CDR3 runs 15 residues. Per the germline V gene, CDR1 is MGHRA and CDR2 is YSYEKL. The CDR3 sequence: CASSTTGSYSYEQYF. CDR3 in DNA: TGCGCCAGCAGTACGACGGGATCATACTCCTACGAGCAGTACTTC.

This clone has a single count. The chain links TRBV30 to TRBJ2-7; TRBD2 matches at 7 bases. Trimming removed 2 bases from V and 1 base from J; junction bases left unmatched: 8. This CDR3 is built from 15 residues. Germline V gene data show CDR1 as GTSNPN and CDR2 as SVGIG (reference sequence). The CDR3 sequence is CAWSLLGGRSYEQYF. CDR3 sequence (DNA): TGTGCCTGGAGTCTGCTGGGCGGGAGATCCTACGAGCAGTACTTC.

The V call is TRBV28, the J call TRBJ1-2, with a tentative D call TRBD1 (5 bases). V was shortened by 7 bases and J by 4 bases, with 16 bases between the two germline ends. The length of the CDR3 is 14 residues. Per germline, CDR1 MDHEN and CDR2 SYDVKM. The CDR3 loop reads CASTSGSQAYGYTF. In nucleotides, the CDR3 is TGTGCCAGCACCTCAGGGTCCCAAGCCTATGGCTACACCTTC.

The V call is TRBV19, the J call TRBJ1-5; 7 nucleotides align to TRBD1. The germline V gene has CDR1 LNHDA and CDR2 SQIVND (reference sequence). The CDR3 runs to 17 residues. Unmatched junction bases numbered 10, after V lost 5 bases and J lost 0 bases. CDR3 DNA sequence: TGTGCCAGTAGTTCCCGGACAGGAGGAAGTAGCAATCAGCCCCAGCATTTT. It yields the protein CASSSRTGGSSNQPQHF.